This T cell receptor (beta chain) was identified in a study of cytomegalovirus exposure and HLA in healthy donors. Points from the study as a whole: Subsequent analysis showed first-cohort TCR clusters tending to co-occur in some 120 validation repertoires.

Concerning this clone: The antigen is undetermined.

Trimming took 6 bases from V and 0 from J, leaving 16 bases between them. Germline values: CDR1 ENHRY, CDR2 SYGVKD. This CDR3 comprises 16 residues. TCRdb's table, derived via immunoSEQ multiplex PCR, lists solely in-frame clones and lacks some. The sample lists 50,000 or so clones, roughly nine tenths occurring once. This receptor was taken from a woman aged 18-35 years in good health and CMV-seropositive. Sequenced: PBMCs. The rearrangement joins TRBV10-3 to TRBJ2-3, with a weak D call TRBD2 (5 bases). The CDR3 here is CAISPERLWSTDTQYF. In nucleotides, the CDR3 is TGTGCCATCAGCCCGGAGCGGCTTTGGAGCACAGATACGCAGTATTTT.